This T cell receptor (beta chain) was identified during a study of T cells of healthy individuals. Each CDR3 protein gets one entry after TCRdb re-called the 5' RACE reads with MiXCR. There are fewer than 75,000 distinct CDR3 sequences in the sample; 15% to 20% occur only once, and less than 6% lies in the top ten. In this sample, this clonotype turned up a few times. The CDR3 has 13 amino acids. V was trimmed by 5 bases and J by 6 bases, leaving 11 bases between them. The clonotype originates from a human donor in good health. The rearrangement links TRBV12-3 or TRBV12-4 to TRBJ2-1; D is uncertain. CDR3: CASSLGRRNEQFF. CDR3 coding DNA: TGTGCCAGCAGTCTAGGAAGGCGCAATGAGCAGTTCTTC.